The text below deals with one T cell receptor beta chain. The antigen is not known. With 4 bases removed from V and 4 bases from J, the gap between germline ends came to 15 bases. The CDR3 length is 14 residues. Germline values: CDR1 SGHRS, CDR2 YFSETQ. The data belong to a study of graft-versus-host responses after intestinal transplantation. General study results and limits: The marrow of recipients harbored GvH clones, and ileum or blood showed some of them first.

TCRdb's table, derived via immunoSEQ multiplex PCR, lists solely in-frame clones and lacks some. The sample shows around 90,000 clones, about 95% of them seen only once. The source is a human donor who was the organ donor for an intestinal transplant. The source was unstimulated CD4+ T cells sorted from spleen or lymph node cells, collected before transplant. The J gene is TRBJ2-7, the V gene TRBV5-1; a possible D gene is TRBD1 (6 bases). The CDR3 bases are TGCGCCAGCAGCCCCCAGGGGTTAATGTACGAGCAGTACTTC. Its translation: CASSPQGLMYEQYF.